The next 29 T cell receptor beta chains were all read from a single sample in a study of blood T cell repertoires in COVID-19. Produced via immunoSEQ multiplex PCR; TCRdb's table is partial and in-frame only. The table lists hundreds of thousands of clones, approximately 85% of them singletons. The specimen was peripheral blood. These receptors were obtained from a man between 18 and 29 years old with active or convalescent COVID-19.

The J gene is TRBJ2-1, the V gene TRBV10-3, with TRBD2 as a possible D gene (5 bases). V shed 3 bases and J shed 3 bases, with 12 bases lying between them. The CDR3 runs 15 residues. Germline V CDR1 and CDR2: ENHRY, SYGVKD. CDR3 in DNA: TGTGCCATCAGTGATACAAAGAGCGGCTACAATGAGCAGTTCTTC. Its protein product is CAISDTKSGYNEQFF.

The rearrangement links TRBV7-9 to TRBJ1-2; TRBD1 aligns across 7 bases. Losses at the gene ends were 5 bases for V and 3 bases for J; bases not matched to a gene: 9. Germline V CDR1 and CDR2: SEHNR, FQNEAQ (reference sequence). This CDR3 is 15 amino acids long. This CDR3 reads CASSRMTGLDYGYTF. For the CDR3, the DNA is TGTGCCAGCAGCCGCATGACAGGGTTAGACTATGGCTACACCTTC.

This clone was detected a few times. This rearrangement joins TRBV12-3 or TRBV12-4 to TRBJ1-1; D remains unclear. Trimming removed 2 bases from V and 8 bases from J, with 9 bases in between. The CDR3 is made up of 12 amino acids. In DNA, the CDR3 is TGTGCCAGCAGTTTACGGGTGACGGAAGCTTTCTTT. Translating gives CASSLRVTEAFF.

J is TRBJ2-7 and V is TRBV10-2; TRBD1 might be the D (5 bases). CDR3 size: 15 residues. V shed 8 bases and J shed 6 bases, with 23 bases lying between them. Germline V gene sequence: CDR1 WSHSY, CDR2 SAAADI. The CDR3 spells CASGVLVGPQGEQYF. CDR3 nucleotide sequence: TGCGCCAGCGGGGTGCTGGTGGGCCCCCAGGGCGAGCAGTACTTC.

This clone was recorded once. The CDR3, as DNA: TGTGCCAGCAGCGGACGGGTTGCAACTAATGAAAAACTGTTTTTT. Protein sequence: CASSGRVATNEKLFF. The chain carries TRBV9 and TRBJ1-4; D is unclear. Per germline, CDR1 SGDLS and CDR2 YYNGEE. This CDR3 contains 15 residues. V lost 3 bases, J lost 0 bases, and 9 bases lay in between.

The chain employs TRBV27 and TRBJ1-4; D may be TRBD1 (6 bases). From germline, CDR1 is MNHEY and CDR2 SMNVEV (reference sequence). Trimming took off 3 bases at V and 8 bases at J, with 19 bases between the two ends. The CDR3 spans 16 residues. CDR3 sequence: CASSFYPPQGAEKLFF. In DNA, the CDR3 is TGTGCCAGCAGTTTTTACCCCCCACAGGGCGCCGAAAAACTGTTTTTT.

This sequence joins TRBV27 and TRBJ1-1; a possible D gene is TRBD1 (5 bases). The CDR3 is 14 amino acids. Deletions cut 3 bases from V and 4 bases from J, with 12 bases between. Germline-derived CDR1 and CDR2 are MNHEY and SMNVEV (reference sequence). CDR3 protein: CASSFDSSPTEAFF. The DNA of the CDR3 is TGTGCCAGCAGTTTCGACAGTTCCCCCACTGAAGCTTTCTTT.

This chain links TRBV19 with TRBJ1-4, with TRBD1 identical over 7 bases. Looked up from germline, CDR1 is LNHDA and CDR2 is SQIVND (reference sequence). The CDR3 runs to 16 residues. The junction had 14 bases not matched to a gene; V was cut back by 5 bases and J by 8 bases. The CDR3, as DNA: TGTGCCAGTAGTTCAACAGGGGAGATCGTGTGGGAAAAACTGTTTTTT. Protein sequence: CASSSTGEIVWEKLFF.

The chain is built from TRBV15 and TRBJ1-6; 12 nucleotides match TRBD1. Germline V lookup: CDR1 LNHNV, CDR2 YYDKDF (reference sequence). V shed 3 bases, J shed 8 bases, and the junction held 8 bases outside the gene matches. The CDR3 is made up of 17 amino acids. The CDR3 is CATSSGRGTGGHSPLHF. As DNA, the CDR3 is TGTGCCACCAGCAGCGGGAGAGGGACAGGGGGCCATTCACCCCTCCACTTT. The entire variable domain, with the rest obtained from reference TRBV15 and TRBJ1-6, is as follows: DAMVIQNPRYQVTQFGKPVTLSCSQTLNHNVMYWYQQKSSQAPKLLFHYYDKDFNNEADTPDNFQSRRPNTSFCFLDIRSPGLGDTAMYLCATSSGRGTGGHSPLHFGNGTRLTVT.

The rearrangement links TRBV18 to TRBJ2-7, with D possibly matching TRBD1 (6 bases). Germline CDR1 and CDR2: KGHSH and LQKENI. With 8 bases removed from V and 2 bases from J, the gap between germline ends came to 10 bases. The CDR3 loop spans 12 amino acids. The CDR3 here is CASNGGTYEQYF. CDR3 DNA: TGTGCCAGCAATGGGGGCACCTACGAGCAGTACTTC.

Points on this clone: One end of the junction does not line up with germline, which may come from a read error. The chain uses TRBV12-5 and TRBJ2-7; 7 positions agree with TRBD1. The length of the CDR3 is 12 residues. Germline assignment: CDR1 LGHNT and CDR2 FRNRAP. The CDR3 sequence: CASGLPTGVLNF. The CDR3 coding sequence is TGTGCTAGTGGTTTGCCAACAGGGGTATTGAACTTC. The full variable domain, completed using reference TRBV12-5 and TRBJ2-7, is DARVTQTPRHKVTEMGQEVTMRCQPILGHNTVFWYRQTMMQGLELLAYFRNRAPLDDSGMPKDRFSAEMPDATLATLKIQPSEPRDSAVYFCASGLPTGVLNFGPGTRLTVT.

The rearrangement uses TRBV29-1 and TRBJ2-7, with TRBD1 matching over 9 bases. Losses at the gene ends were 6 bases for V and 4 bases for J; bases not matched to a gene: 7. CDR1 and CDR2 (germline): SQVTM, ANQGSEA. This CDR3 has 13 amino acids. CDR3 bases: TGCAGCGTGCGGGACGACAGGGGGTACGAGCAGTACTTC. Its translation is CSVRDDRGYEQYF.

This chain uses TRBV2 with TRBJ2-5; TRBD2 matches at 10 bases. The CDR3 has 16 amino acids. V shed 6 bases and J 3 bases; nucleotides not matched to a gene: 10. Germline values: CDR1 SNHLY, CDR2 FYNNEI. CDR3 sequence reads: CASSKERGGIKETQYF. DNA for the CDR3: TGTGCCAGCAGCAAGGAGCGGGGGGGGATCAAAGAGACCCAGTACTTC.

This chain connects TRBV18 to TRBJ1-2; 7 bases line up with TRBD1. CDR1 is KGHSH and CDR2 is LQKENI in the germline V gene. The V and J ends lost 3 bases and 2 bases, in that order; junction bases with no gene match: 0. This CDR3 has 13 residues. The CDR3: CASSPTGNYGYTF. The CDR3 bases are TGTGCCAGCTCACCGACAGGGAACTATGGCTACACCTTC. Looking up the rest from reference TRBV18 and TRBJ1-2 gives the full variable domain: NAGVMQNPRHLVRRRGQEARLRCSPMKGHSHVYWYRQLPEEGLKFMVYLQKENIIDESGMPKERFSAEFPKEGPSILRIQQVVRGDSAAYFCASSPTGNYGYTFGSGTRLTVV.

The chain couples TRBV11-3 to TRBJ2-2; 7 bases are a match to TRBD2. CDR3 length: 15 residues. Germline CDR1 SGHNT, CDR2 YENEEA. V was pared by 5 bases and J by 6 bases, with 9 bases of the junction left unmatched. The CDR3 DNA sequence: TGTGCCAGCAGCCGCTGGGGTCGGGAGGCCGGGGAGCTGTTTTTT. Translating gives CASSRWGREAGELFF. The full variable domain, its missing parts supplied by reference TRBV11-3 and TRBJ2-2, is EAGVVQSPRYKIIEKKQPVAFWCNPISGHNTLYWYLQNLGQGPELLIRYENEEAVDDSQLPKDRFSAERLKGVDSTLKIQPAELGDSAVYLCASSRWGREAGELFFGEGSRLTVL.

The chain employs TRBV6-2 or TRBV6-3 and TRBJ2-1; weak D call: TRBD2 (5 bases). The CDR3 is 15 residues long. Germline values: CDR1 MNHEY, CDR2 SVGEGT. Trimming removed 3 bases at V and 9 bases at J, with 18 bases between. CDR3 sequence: CASSYTTGGVSEQFF. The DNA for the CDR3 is TGTGCCAGCAGTTATACTACCGGAGGAGTGAGTGAGCAGTTCTTC.

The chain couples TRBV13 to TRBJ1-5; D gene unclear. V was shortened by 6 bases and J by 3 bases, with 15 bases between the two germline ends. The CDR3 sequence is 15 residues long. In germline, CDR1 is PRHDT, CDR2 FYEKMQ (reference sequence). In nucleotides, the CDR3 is TGTGCCAGCAGTGTTCGTACGGGATTCAATCAGCCCCAGCATTTT. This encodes CASSVRTGFNQPQHF.

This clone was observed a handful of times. CDR3 sequence: CASSPTGVSGYTF. The DNA of the CDR3 is TGTGCCAGCAGTCCCACAGGGGTAAGTGGCTACACCTTC. The chain combines TRBV12-3 or TRBV12-4 with TRBJ1-2, with 7 bases matching TRBD1. This CDR3 has 13 amino acids. The ends lost 5 bases at V and 7 bases at J; junction bases unmatched: 7.

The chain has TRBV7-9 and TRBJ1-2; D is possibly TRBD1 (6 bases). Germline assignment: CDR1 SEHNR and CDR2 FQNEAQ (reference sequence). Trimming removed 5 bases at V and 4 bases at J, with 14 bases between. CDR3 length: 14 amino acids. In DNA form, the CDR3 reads TGTGCCAGCAGCCCACAGGGTTTCGTCTATGGCTACACCTTC. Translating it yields CASSPQGFVYGYTF.

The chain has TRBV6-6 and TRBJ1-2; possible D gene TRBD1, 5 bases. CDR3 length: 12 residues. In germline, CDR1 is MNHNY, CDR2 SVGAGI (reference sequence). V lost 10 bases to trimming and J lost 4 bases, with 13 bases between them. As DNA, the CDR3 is TGTGCCACCTGCCCAGGGCTCTATGGCTACACCTTC. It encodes CATCPGLYGYTF.

CDR3 sequence: CATSRGGSGGTYEQYF. The CDR3 DNA sequence: TGTGCCACCAGCAGAGGGGGGAGCGGGGGGACCTACGAGCAGTACTTC. V usage is TRBV15 and J usage is TRBJ2-7; TRBD2 agrees at 9 bases. Germline V CDR1 and CDR2: LNHNV, YYDKDF (reference sequence). J gave up 2 bases and V 1 base, and 6 bases lay outside the gene matches. The CDR3 sequence is 16 residues long.

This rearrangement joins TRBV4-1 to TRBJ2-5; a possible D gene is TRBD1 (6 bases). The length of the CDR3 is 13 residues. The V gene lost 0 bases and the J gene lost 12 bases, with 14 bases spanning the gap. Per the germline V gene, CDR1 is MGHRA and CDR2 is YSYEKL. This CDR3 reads CASSQEVTGSEYF. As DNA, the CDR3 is TGCGCCAGCAGCCAAGAGGTGACAGGCTCCGAGTACTTC.

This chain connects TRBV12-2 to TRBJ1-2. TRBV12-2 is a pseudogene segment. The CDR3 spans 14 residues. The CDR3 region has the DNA TGTGCAAGTCGCTTAAAGACCGAGGGCTATGGCTACACCTTC. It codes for CASRLKTEGYGYTF.

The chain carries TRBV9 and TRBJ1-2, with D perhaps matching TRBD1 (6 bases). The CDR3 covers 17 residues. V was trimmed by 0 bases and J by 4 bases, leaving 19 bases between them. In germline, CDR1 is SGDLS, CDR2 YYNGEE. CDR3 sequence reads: CASSVEGGQPDPYGYTF. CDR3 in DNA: TGTGCCAGCAGCGTAGAGGGTGGACAGCCTGATCCCTATGGCTACACCTTC.

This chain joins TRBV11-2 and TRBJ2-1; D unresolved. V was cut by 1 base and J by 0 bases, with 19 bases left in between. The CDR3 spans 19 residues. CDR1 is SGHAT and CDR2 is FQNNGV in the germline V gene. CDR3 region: CASSLAWMNLQDSYNEQFF. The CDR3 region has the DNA TGTGCCAGCAGCTTAGCCTGGATGAATCTCCAGGACTCCTACAATGAGCAGTTCTTC.

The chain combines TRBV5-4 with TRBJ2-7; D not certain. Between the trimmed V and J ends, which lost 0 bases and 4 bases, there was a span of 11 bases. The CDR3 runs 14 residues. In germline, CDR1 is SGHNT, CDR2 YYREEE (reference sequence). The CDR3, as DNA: TGTGCCAGCAGCTTGGGGGCCCTATTTTACGAGCAGTACTTC. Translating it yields CASSLGALFYEQYF.

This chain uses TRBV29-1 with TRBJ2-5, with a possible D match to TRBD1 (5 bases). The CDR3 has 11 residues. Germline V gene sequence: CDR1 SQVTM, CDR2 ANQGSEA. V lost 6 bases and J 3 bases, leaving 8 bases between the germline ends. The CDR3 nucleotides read TGCAGCGTGGAACAGGAAGAGACCCAGTACTTC. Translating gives CSVEQEETQYF.

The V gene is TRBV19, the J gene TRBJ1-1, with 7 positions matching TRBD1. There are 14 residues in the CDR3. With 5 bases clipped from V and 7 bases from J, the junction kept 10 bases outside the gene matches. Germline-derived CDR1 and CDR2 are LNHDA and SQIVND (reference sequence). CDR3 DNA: TGTGCCAGTAGTTTTGCTGGACAGGAGGATGAAGCTTTCTTT. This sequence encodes CASSFAGQEDEAFF.

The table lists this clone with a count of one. This CDR3 reads CASSLGTSSYEQYF. In nucleotides, the CDR3 is TGCGCCAGCAGCTTAGGGACTAGTTCCTACGAGCAGTACTTC. V gene TRBV5-1 combines with J gene TRBJ2-7, with 8 bases identical to TRBD2. This CDR3 has 14 amino acids. Germline CDR1 and CDR2: SGHRS and YFSETQ. Trimming at V came to 2 bases and at J to 1 base, leaving 2 bases not matched to a gene.